Listed below are T cell receptor beta chains from one sample, sequenced in a study of breast tumors, draining lymph nodes, adjacent tissues. MiXCR, run by TCRdb on the multiplex PCR reads, gives a single entry per CDR3 protein. Of 66,000 or so distinct CDR3 sequences listed, less than 50% are singletons. The sample consisted of breast tumor tissue. The receptors originated from a female donor with breast cancer. Some clones in this sample may be carry-over from other donors' samples. The CDR3 runs from the conserved cysteine through the conserved F or W. The order of the fields is V gene, clone size, D gene, J gene, CDR3 DNA, CDR3 protein. D genes are given only for firm matches. Size is omitted from some rows. Given values are once, few, many or a class for expanded clones.

TRBV7-8,-,TRBD2,TRBJ2-1,TGTGCCAGCAGCGGATTAGCGGGGGGCGGGAATGAGCAGTTCTTC,CASSGLAGGGNEQFF
TRBV19,-,-,TRBJ1-1,TGTGCCACCTTTGGCCCTGAAGCTTTCTTT,CATFGPEAFF
TRBV7-3,many,TRBD2,TRBJ2-5,TGTGCCAGCAGCCTCTCGGGACTAGTCTATGAGACCCAGTACTTC,CASSLSGLVYETQYF
TRBV7-2,many,TRBD1,TRBJ2-7,TGTGCCAGCAGCATACAGGGGGCACGGTACCCCTACGAGCAGTACTTC,CASSIQGARYPYEQYF
TRBV19,many,-,TRBJ1-4,TGTGCCAGTATAAGGGCCGCAGCAACTAATGAAAAACTGTTTTTT,CASIRAAATNEKLFF
TRBV5-8,-,TRBD2,TRBJ2-1,TGTGCCAGCAGCTGGGTAGCGGGACCCTACAATGAGCAGTTCTTC,CASSWVAGPYNEQFF
TRBV7-9,-,TRBD1,TRBJ2-7,TGTGCCAGCAGCTCCCTGGACGGGACAGATCGGATGAGCCGCGAGCAGTACTTC,CASSSLDGTDRMSREQYF
TRBV10-3,-,TRBD2,TRBJ2-7,TGTGCCACACAGCGGGAGAGTGGCTACGAGCAGTACTTC,CATQRESGYEQYF
TRBV9,-,-,TRBJ2-2,TGTGCCAGCAGCACTAGCGGGGAGCTGTTTTTT,CASSTSGELFF
TRBV2,-,TRBD1,TRBJ1-6,TGTGCCAGCTCCAGACAGGGGGTTAATTCACCCCTCCACTTT,CASSRQGVNSPLHF
TRBV24-1,-,TRBD2,TRBJ2-7,TGTGCCACCAGTGAGGGGACTAGCGGGAAGAACGGGATACACGAGCAGTACTTC,CATSEGTSGKNGIHEQYF
TRBV11-3,-,-,TRBJ1-1,TGTGCCAGCAGCCCCGGCCGTTTAGGACACCCGAACACTGAAGCTTTCTTT,CASSPGRLGHPNTEAFF
TRBV12-3/TRBV12-4,many,-,TRBJ2-7,TGTGCCAGCAGCCTGACAAGCTACGAGCAGTACTTC,CASSLTSYEQYF
TRBV20-1,-,-,TRBJ1-5,TGCAGTGCTAGAGGGGGGGACCGACTCCGGAGCAATCAGCCCCAGCATTTT,CSARGGDRLRSNQPQHF
TRBV12-3/TRBV12-4,many,-,TRBJ2-7,TGTGCCAGCAGTATGTTCTACGAGCAGTACTTC,CASSMFYEQYF
TRBV29-1,-,-,TRBJ1-4,TGCAGCGTTGAAGGGGCAACTAATGAAAAACTGTTTTTT,CSVEGATNEKLFF
TRBV20-1,-,-,TRBJ1-4,TGCAGTGCAAAGGGGGGAATTAATGAAAAACTGTTTTTT,CSAKGGINEKLFF
TRBV19,-,-,TRBJ2-1,TGTGCCAGTAGTATAATTCTCGATTCCTACAATGAGCAGTTCTTC,CASSIILDSYNEQFF
TRBV9,-,TRBD1,TRBJ1-2,TGTGCCAGCAGCGGGGGACAGGGGGCACGTTATGGCTACACCTTC,CASSGGQGARYGYTF
TRBV7-8,-,TRBD1,TRBJ1-4,TGTGCCAGCAGCTTAAGACAGGGGAATAATGAAAAACTGTTTTTT,CASSLRQGNNEKLFF
TRBV20-1,many,TRBD1,TRBJ1-2,TGCAGTGCTCCCACTACAGGGGGCTTTGGCTACACCTTC,CSAPTTGGFGYTF
TRBV29-1,-,-,TRBJ2-3,TGCAGCGTAGGGGACACCCTAGATACGCAGTATTTT,CSVGDTLDTQYF
TRBV12-3/TRBV12-4,many,-,TRBJ2-2,TGTGCCAGCAGTCTCCTTGCGGTGGAGCTGTTTTTT,CASSLLAVELFF
TRBV19,once,-,TRBJ2-3,TGTGCCAGTAGTCACCGTGGGGGCACAGATACGCAGTATTTT,CASSHRGGTDTQYF
TRBV7-2,-,-,TRBJ2-3,TGTCCCAACCCCACAGATACGCAGTATTTT,CPNPTDTQYF
TRBV9,many,TRBD2,TRBJ2-5,TGTGCCAGCAGCGTAGATGGACTAGCGGTAGAGACCCAGTACTTC,CASSVDGLAVETQYF
TRBV6-4,many,-,TRBJ2-3,TGTGCCAGCAGTGACCAACGGGGGGCTGGGACGCAGTATTTT,CASSDQRGAGTQYF
TRBV7-2,once,-,TRBJ1-1,TGTGCCAGCAGCTTAGCAAGTGGGAGCTCGGAAGCTTTCTTT,CASSLASGSSEAFF
TRBV5-5,-,-,TRBJ1-3,TGTGCCAGCAGCCTTGGGACTAGCGGGGGGGCTGGAAACACCATATATTTT,CASSLGTSGGAGNTIYF
TRBV18,-,-,TRBJ2-1,TGTGCCAGCTCACCCGAGGCGCCAGGCCGGAATGAGCAGTTCTTC,CASSPEAPGRNEQFF
TRBV5-6,-,TRBD1,TRBJ1-6,TGTGCCAGCAGCCCCGACGGGACAGGGGGCAATTCACCCCTCCACTTT,CASSPDGTGGNSPLHF
TRBV12-3/TRBV12-4,many,TRBD2,TRBJ2-3,TGTGCCAGCAGGGGACTAGCGGGGCGAGATACGCAGTATTTT,CASRGLAGRDTQYF
TRBV6-6,many,TRBD1,TRBJ1-5,TGTGCCAGCAGTCGGGGACAGGGGAGTAGCAATCAGCCCCAGCATTTT,CASSRGQGSSNQPQHF
TRBV12-5,many,-,TRBJ1-3,TGTGCTAGTGGATCCGTTGGGAGAAACACCATATATTTT,CASGSVGRNTIYF
TRBV6-7,-,-,TRBJ2-2,TGTGCCAGCAGTTACCTGACTAGCGGGGAGCTGTTTTTT,CASSYLTSGELFF
TRBV12-3/TRBV12-4,-,TRBD2,TRBJ2-7,TGTGCTAGCAGTTCGAGGACTAGCGGGGGTTCCTACGAGCAGTACTTC,CASSSRTSGGSYEQYF
TRBV20-1,-,-,TRBJ2-6,TGCAGTGCTAATACGGGACGGACAAACACTGAAGCTTTC,CSANTGRTNTEAF
TRBV11-1,many,-,TRBJ2-7,TGTGCCAGCAGCTTAGTGCTAGACTCCCACGAGCAGTACTTC,CASSLVLDSHEQYF
TRBV7-2,once,TRBD2,TRBJ2-3,TGTGCCAGCAGCAAACTAGCGGGGGACCCCCTTAGTACGCAGTATTTT,CASSKLAGDPLSTQYF
TRBV20-1,-,-,TRBJ2-1,TGCAGTGCTAGAGACGCAGCGGGTGCGACCGGGGAGCAGTTCTTC,CSARDAAGATGEQFF
TRBV20-1,many,-,TRBJ2-7,TGCAGTGCTAGAAATTGGGTGGACAGCCGTTTCTCCTACGAGCAGTACTTC,CSARNWVDSRFSYEQYF
TRBV9,many,TRBD1,TRBJ2-1,TGTGCCAGCAGCGTACTCCCAAACCGGGACAGGTTGGATGAGCAGTTCTTC,CASSVLPNRDRLDEQFF
TRBV5-8,many,TRBD1,TRBJ1-2,TGTGCCAGCAGTTCCGGGACAGAAAAGCTCTATGGCTACACCTTC,CASSSGTEKLYGYTF
TRBV7-9,-,TRBD1,TRBJ2-2,TGTGCCAGCAGCCGCTGGGACAGGGGGCGAGTCGGGGAGCTGTTTTTT,CASSRWDRGRVGELFF
TRBV3-1,many,-,TRBJ2-1,TGTGCCAGCAGCCAAGATAAGGGGACTGGAGCCTACAATGAGCAGTTCTTC,CASSQDKGTGAYNEQFF
TRBV12-3/TRBV12-4,-,TRBD1,TRBJ1-2,TGTGCCAGCAGCTTCGTAGACAGGGCCTACTATGGCTACACCTTC,CASSFVDRAYYGYTF
TRBV30,many,-,TRBJ1-2,TGTGCCTGGAGTCCCCAGAATGGCTACACCTTC,CAWSPQNGYTF
TRBV5-8,once,-,TRBJ2-5,TGTGCCAGCAGCCGGACCTTGGGGGGAGAGACCCAGTACTTC,CASSRTLGGETQYF
TRBV10-2,once,-,TRBJ1-3,TGTGCCAGCAGCCAACGGGGGCGTCCCAGCTCTGGAAACGCCATATATTTT,CASSQRGRPSSGNAIYF
TRBV7-9,-,-,TRBJ1-4,TGTGCCAGCAGCTTCGTGTTGAGCGGGTCGTGGGAAAAACTGTTTTTT,CASSFVLSGSWEKLFF